This T cell receptor beta chain was captured in a study of control samples from healthy donors and cancer patients. Sequenced by immunoSEQ multiplex PCR; TCRdb stores in-frame clones only, minus some. The sample lists 150,000 to 200,000 clones, 85% to 95% occurring once. The CDR3 loop spans 15 amino acids. The germline V gene has CDR1 SQVTM and CDR2 ANQGSEA. V lost 2 bases, J lost 0 bases, and 13 bases lay in between. The rearrangement links TRBV29-1 to TRBJ1-2; D gene ambiguous. The clonotype was recovered from a woman in her sixties in good health. The sample was blood. The chain's CDR3 is CSVEPWGDANYGYTF. The CDR3 DNA follows: TGCAGCGTTGAACCTTGGGGAGACGCTAACTATGGCTACACCTTC.